The T cell receptor (beta chain) described here comes from a study of blood T cell repertoires in COVID-19. The data were produced by immunoSEQ multiplex PCR, yet TCRdb's version contains in-frame clones alone and is incomplete. The table has some 320,000 clones, around 89% seen once. Trimming left V 8 bases short and J 0 bases short, with 7 bases between. Per germline, CDR1 LGHDT and CDR2 YNNKEL (reference sequence). The CDR3 runs 12 residues. This chain uses TRBV3-1 (or the pseudogene TRBV3-2) with TRBJ1-2, with D unclear. The sequence derives from a woman in her thirties who had recovered from COVID-19. The sample consisted of peripheral blood. DNA for the CDR3: TGTGCCAGCGGCGGGACTAACTATGGCTACACCTTC. It specifies CASGGTNYGYTF.